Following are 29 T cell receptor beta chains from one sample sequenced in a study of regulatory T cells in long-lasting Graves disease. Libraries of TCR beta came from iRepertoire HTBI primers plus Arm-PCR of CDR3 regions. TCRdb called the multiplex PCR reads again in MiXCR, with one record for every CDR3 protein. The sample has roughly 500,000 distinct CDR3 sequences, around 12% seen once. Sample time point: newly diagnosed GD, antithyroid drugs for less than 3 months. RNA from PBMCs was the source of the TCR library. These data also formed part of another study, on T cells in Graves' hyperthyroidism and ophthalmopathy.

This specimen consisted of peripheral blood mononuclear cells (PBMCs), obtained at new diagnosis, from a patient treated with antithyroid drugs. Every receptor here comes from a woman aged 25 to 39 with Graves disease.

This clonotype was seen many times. The CDR3 reads CASSSRNEKLFF. The CDR3 region has the DNA TGTGCCAGCAGCTCGAGGAATGAAAAACTGTTTTTT. The chain couples TRBV7-9 to TRBJ1-4; no clear D gene. V lost 4 bases and J lost 5, with 5 bases in between. The CDR3 totals 12 residues. CDR1 and CDR2 (germline): SEHNR, FQNEAQ (reference sequence).

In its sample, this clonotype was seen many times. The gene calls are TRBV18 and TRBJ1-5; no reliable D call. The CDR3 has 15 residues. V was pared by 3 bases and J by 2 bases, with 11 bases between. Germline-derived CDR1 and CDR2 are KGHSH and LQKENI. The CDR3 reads CASSPRTERNQPQHF. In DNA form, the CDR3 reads TGTGCCAGCTCACCCCGGACCGAACGCAATCAGCCCCAGCATTTT.

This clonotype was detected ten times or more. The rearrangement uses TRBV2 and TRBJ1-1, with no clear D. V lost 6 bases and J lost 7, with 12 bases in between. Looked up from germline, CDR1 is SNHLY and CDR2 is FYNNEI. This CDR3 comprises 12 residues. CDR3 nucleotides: TGTGCCAGCAGGAACGACGCCAGTGAAGCTTTCTTT. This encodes CASRNDASEAFF.

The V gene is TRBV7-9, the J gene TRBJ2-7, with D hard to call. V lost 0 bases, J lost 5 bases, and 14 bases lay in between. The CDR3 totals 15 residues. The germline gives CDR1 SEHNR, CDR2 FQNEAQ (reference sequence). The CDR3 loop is CASSLALRYVHEQYF. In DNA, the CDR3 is TGTGCCAGCAGCTTAGCGTTGCGTTACGTCCACGAGCAGTACTTC.

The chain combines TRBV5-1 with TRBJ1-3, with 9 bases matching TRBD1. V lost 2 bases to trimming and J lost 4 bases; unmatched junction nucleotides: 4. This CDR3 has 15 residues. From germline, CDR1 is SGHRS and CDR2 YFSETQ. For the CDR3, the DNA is TGCGCCAGCAGCTTCACAGGGGGCGCCGGAAACACCATATATTTT. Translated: CASSFTGGAGNTIYF. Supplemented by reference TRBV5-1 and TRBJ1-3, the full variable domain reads KAGVTQTPRYLIKTRGQQVTLSCSPISGHRSVSWYQQTPGQGLQFLFEYFSETQRNKGNFPGRFSGRQFSNSRSEMNVSTLELGDSALYLCASSFTGGAGNTIYFGEGSWLTVV.

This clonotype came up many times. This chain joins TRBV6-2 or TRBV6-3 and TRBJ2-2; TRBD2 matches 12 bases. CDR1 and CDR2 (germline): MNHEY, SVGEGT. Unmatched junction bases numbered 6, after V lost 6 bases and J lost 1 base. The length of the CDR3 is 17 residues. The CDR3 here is CASRPSGRAQNTGELFF. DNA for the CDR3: TGTGCCAGCAGACCTAGCGGGAGGGCCCAGAACACCGGGGAGCTGTTTTTT.

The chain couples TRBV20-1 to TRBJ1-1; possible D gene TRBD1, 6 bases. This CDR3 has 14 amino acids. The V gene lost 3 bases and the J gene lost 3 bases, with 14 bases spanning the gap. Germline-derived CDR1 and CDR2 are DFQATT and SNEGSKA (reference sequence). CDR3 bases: TGCAGTGCTAGGCCCTCTGGGGGGCACACTGAAGCTTTCTTT. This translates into CSARPSGGHTEAFF.

The DNA of the CDR3 is TGTGCCAGCAGTGGGCGGACTAGCGGGCGATACAATGAGCAGTTCTTC. It encodes CASSGRTSGRYNEQFF. The rearrangement links TRBV6-1 to TRBJ2-1, with 11 positions matching TRBD2. From germline, CDR1 is MNHNS and CDR2 SASEGT. V lost 4 bases and J lost 4; bases outside the gene matches: 6. The CDR3 contains 16 residues.

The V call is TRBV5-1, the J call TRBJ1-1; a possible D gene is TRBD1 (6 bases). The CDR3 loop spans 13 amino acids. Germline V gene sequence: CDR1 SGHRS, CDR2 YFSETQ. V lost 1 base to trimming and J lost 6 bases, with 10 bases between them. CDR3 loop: CASSLQGWAEAFF. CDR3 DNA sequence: TGCGCCAGCAGCTTGCAGGGGTGGGCTGAAGCTTTCTTT.

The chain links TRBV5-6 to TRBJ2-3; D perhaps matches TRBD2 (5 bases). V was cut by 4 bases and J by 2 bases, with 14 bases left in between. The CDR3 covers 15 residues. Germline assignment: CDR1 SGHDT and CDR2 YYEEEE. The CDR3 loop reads CASSKWEIPTDTQYF. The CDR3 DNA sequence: TGTGCCAGCAGCAAATGGGAGATTCCCACAGATACGCAGTATTTT.

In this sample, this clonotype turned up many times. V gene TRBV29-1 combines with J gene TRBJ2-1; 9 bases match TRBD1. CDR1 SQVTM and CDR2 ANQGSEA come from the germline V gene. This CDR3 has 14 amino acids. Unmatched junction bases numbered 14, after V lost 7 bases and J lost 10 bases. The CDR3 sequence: CSAGPGTGIGEQFF. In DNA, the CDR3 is TGCAGCGCCGGTCCCGGGACAGGGATCGGCGAGCAGTTCTTC.

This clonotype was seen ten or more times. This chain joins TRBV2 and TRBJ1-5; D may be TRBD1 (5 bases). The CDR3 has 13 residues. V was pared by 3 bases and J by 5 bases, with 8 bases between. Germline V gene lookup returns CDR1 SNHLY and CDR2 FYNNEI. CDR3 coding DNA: TGTGCCAGCAGTGATCGGGGGTATCAGCCCCAGCATTTT. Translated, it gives CASSDRGYQPQHF.

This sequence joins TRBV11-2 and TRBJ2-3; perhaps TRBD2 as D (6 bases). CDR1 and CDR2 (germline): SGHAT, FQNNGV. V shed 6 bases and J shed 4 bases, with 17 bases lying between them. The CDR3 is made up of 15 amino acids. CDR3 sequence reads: CASRPGTLASDTQYF. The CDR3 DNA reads TGTGCCAGCAGGCCCGGGACTCTTGCGTCAGATACGCAGTATTTT.

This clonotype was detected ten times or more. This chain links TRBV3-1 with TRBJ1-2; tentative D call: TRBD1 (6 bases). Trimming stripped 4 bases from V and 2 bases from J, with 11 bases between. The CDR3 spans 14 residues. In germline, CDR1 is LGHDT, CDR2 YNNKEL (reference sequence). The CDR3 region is CASSLQGWNYGYTF. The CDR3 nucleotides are TGTGCCAGCAGCCTACAGGGATGGAACTATGGCTACACCTTC.

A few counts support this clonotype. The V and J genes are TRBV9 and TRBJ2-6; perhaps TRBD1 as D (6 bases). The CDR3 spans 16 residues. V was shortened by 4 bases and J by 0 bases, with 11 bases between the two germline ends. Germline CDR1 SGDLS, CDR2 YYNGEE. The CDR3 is CASSLHRASGANVLTF. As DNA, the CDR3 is TGTGCCAGCAGCCTCCACAGGGCCTCTGGGGCCAACGTCCTGACTTTC. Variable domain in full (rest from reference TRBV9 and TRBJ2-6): DSGVTQTPKHLITATGQRVTLRCSPRSGDLSVYWYQQSLDQGLQFLIQYYNGEERAKGNILERFSAQQFPDLHSELNLSSLELGDSALYFCASSLHRASGANVLTFGAGSRLTVL.

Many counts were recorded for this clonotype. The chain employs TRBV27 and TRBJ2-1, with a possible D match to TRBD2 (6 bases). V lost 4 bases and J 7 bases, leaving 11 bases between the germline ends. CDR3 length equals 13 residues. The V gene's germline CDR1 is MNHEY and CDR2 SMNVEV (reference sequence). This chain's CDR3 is CASSSTLANEQFF. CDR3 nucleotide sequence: TGTGCCAGCAGTTCCACACTAGCAAATGAGCAGTTCTTC.

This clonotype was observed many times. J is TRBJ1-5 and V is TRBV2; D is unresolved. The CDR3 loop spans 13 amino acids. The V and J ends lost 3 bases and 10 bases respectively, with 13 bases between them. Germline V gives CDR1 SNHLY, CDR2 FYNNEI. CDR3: CASSEDGFEPQHF. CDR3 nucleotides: TGTGCCAGCAGTGAGGACGGATTTGAACCCCAGCATTTT.

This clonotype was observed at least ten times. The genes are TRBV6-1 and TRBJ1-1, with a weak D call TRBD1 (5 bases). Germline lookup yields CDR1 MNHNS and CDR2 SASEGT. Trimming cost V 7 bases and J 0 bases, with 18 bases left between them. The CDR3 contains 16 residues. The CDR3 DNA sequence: TGTGCCAGCAAACCATACGGGGGAGGGATGAACACTGAAGCTTTCTTT. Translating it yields CASKPYGGGMNTEAFF.

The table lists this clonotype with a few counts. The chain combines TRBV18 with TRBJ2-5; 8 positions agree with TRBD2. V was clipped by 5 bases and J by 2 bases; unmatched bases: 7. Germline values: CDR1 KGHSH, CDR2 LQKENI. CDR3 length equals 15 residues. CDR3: CASSKGGGPQETQYF. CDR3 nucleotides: TGTGCCAGCTCAAAAGGCGGGGGGCCACAAGAGACCCAGTACTTC.

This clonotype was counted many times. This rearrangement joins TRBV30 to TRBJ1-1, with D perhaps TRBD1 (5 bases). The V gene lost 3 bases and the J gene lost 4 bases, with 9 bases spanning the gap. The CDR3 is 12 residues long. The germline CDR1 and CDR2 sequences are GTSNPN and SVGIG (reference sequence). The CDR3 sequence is CAWRRGTTEAFF. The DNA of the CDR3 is TGTGCCTGGAGAAGGGGCACCACTGAAGCTTTCTTT. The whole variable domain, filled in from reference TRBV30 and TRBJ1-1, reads SQTIHQWPATLVQPVGSPLSLECTVEGTSNPNLYWYRQAAGRGLQLLFYSVGIGQISSEVPQNLSASRPQDRQFILSSKKLLLSDSGFYLCAWRRGTTEAFFGQGTRLTVV.

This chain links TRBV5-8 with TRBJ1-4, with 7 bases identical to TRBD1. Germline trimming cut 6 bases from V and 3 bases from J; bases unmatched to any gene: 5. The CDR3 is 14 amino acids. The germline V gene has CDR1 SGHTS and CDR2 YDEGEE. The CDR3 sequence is CASIVGTANEKLFF. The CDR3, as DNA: TGTGCCAGCATTGTCGGGACAGCTAATGAAAAACTGTTTTTT.

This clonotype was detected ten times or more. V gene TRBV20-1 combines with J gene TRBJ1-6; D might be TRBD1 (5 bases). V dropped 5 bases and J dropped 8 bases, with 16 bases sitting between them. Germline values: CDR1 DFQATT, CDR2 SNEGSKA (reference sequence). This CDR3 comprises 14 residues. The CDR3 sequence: CSAGGATRDSPLHF. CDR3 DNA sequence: TGCAGTGCTGGTGGGGCTACGAGAGATTCACCCCTCCACTTT.

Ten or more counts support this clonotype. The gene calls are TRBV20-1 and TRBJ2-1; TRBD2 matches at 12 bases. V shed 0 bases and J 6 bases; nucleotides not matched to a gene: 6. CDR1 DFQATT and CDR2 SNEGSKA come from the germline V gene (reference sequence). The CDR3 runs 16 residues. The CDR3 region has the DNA TGCAGTGCTAGAGATTCGACTAGCGGGAGCAGCAATGAGCAGTTCTTC. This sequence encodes CSARDSTSGSSNEQFF.

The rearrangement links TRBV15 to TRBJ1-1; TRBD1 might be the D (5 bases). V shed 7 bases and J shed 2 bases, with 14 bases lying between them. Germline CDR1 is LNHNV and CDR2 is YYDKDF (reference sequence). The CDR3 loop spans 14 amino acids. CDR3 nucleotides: TGTGCCACCAACAACTTTAGGGGTAACACTGAAGCTTTCTTT. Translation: CATNNFRGNTEAFF.

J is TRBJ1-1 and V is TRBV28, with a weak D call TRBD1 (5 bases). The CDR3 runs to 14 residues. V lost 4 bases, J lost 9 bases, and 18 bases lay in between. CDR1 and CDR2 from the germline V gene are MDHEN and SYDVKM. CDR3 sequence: CASSSPPGTAQAFF. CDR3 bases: TGTGCCAGCAGTTCTCCACCCGGGACGGCTCAAGCTTTCTTT.

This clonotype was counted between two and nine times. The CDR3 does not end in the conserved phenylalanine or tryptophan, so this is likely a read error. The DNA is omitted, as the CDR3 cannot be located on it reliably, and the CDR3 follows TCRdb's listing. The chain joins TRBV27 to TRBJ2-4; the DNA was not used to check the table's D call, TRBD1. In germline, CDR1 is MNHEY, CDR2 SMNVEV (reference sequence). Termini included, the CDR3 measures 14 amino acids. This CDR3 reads CASSFRGFEQYFGP.

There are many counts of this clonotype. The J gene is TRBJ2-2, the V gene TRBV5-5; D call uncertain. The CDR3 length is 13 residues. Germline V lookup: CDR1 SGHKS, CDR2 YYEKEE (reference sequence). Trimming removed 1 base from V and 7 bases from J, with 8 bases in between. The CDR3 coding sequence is TGTGCCAGCAGCTTGTTGGGAAACGGGGAGCTGTTTTTT. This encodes CASSLLGNGELFF.

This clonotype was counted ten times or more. As DNA, the CDR3 is TGTGCCAGCAGCCGAGGGTATGGCTACACCTTC. It specifies CASSRGYGYTF. The chain couples TRBV14 to TRBJ1-2, with D unresolved. This CDR3 spans 11 amino acids. Germline assignment: CDR1 SGHDN and CDR2 FVKESK. Trimming took 4 bases from V and 5 from J, leaving 5 bases between them.

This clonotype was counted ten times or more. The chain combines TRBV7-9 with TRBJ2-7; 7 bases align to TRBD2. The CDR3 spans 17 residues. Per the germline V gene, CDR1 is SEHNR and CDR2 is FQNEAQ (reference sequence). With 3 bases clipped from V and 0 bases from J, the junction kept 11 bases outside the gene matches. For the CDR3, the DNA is TGTGCCAGCAGCTTTGATTTGGGGACGGGAGGCTCCTACGAGCAGTACTTC. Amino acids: CASSFDLGTGGSYEQYF.